Below are 13 T cell receptor beta chains sequenced from a single sample in a study of blood T cell repertoires in COVID-19. Clones were read by immunoSEQ multiplex PCR, and TCRdb kept only the in-frame ones, dropping some. The table shows more than 150,000 clones, with roughly 94% occurring only once. Material for sequencing was peripheral blood. Receptors were obtained from a young man with COVID-19, enrolled during active disease.

V gene TRBV5-1 combines with J gene TRBJ2-3; the match to TRBD2 covers 11 bases. The CDR3 totals 15 residues. Germline loops: CDR1 SGHRS, CDR2 YFSETQ. V dropped 7 bases and J dropped 2; count of bases not matched to a gene: 6. CDR3 amino acids: CASQTSGVSTDTQYF. As DNA, the CDR3 is TGCGCCAGCCAGACTAGCGGGGTTTCCACAGATACGCAGTATTTT.

This chain links TRBV5-6 with TRBJ2-5; 7 nucleotides align to TRBD1. V trimming: 3 bases; J trimming: 3 bases; junction bases outside the gene matches: 2. The CDR3 is 13 amino acids. CDR1 is SGHDT, CDR2 YYEEEE, per germline. CDR3 bases: TGTGCCAGCAGCTACGGACAGGAAGAGACCCAGTACTTC. It is translated as CASSYGQEETQYF.

This chain joins TRBV29-1 and TRBJ1-1, with a possible D match to TRBD1 (6 bases). The CDR3 extends over 14 amino acids. With 5 bases removed from V and 1 base from J, the gap between germline ends came to 14 bases. Germline CDR1 reads SQVTM; CDR2 reads ANQGSEA. The CDR3 sequence is CSVREGEWNTEAFF. The CDR3 nucleotides are TGCAGCGTTCGAGAGGGGGAGTGGAACACTGAAGCTTTCTTT. Together with reference TRBV29-1 and TRBJ1-1, the CDR3 gives the full variable domain: SAVISQKPSRDICQRGTSLTIQCQVDSQVTMMFWYRQQPGQSLTLIATANQGSEATYESGFVIDKFPISRPNLTFSTLTVSNMSPEDSSIYLCSVREGEWNTEAFFGQGTRLTVV.

The V and J genes are TRBV12-3 or TRBV12-4 and TRBJ1-1, with TRBD1 matching over 11 bases. With V trimmed by 11 bases and J by 11 bases, 13 bases remained unmatched. The CDR3 consists of 13 residues. The CDR3 DNA reads TGTGCCCACCGACCGGGACAGGGGGTTCCGGCTTTCTTT. This translates into CAHRPGQGVPAFF.

This clone was picked up one time. CDR3 protein: CASSTPPNYGYTF. In DNA form, the CDR3 reads TGTGCCAGCAGCACTCCCCCTAACTATGGCTACACCTTC. V is TRBV6-5 and J is TRBJ1-2; D is unclear. Trimming removed 6 bases from V and 0 bases from J, with 8 bases in between. This CDR3 has 13 amino acids. From germline, CDR1 is MNHEY and CDR2 SVGAGI.

This chain joins TRBV19 and TRBJ1-2; D is ambiguous. V lost 7 bases and J lost 2, with 17 bases in between. The germline CDR1 and CDR2 sequences are LNHDA and SQIVND (reference sequence). The CDR3 covers 15 residues. This CDR3 is CASTEHRGKNYGYTF. The DNA for the CDR3 is TGTGCCAGTACAGAACATCGGGGAAAGAACTATGGCTACACCTTC.

The rearrangement uses TRBV10-1 and TRBJ2-3, with TRBD2 matching over 11 bases. Germline assignment: CDR1 WNHNN and CDR2 SYGVQD (reference sequence). The CDR3 has 17 residues. Trimming at V came to 6 bases and at J to 0 bases, leaving 8 bases not matched to a gene. This CDR3 is CASRLAGANSSTDTQYF. The CDR3 DNA follows: TGCGCCAGCAGACTAGCGGGGGCGAACTCTAGCACAGATACGCAGTATTTT.

The V and J genes are TRBV6-1 and TRBJ1-5; unclear D gene. The CDR3 sequence is 16 residues long. The V end lost 2 bases, the J end lost 0 bases, and 11 bases lay between the germline ends. Germline assignment: CDR1 MNHNS and CDR2 SASEGT. CDR3 DNA: TGTGCCAGCAGTGAATCTGTGGCAGATAGCAATCAGCCCCAGCATTTT. Translated: CASSESVADSNQPQHF.

The chain links TRBV19 to TRBJ1-1; 7 nucleotides line up with TRBD1. V lost 5 bases to trimming and J lost 3 bases; unmatched junction nucleotides: 3. Per germline, CDR1 LNHDA and CDR2 SQIVND (reference sequence). The CDR3 spans 13 residues. CDR3 DNA sequence: TGTGCCAGTAGTGCTACAGGGGACACTGAAGCTTTCTTT. Translated, it gives CASSATGDTEAFF.

The V gene is TRBV7-3, the J gene TRBJ2-1; TRBD2 matches 9 bases. The CDR3 contains 15 residues. The V and J ends lost 0 bases and 6 bases, in that order; junction bases with no gene match: 3. CDR1 and CDR2 from the germline V gene are SGHTA and FQGTGA. Written as DNA, the CDR3 is TGTGCCAGCAGCTTAACGCGGGGGGGCCTCAATGAGCAGTTCTTC. It codes for CASSLTRGGLNEQFF.

This chain connects TRBV14 to TRBJ1-6; tentative D call: TRBD1 (6 bases). The CDR3 is made up of 15 amino acids. Germline V gene data show CDR1 as SGHDN and CDR2 as FVKESK. Trimming removed 3 bases at V and 8 bases at J, with 14 bases between. CDR3 nucleotide sequence: TGTGCCAGCAGCCAGAACCGAAACAGGGATTCACCCCTCCACTTT. It codes for CASSQNRNRDSPLHF.

V gene TRBV9 combines with J gene TRBJ2-5; 7 bases agree with TRBD2. Germline CDR1 SGDLS, CDR2 YYNGEE. V trimming: 2 bases; J trimming: 0 bases; junction bases outside the gene matches: 1. The CDR3 covers 14 residues. CDR3 DNA sequence: TGTGCCAGCAGCGTGCGGGGGAACCAAGAGACCCAGTACTTC. The encoded protein is CASSVRGNQETQYF.

The J gene is TRBJ1-6, the V gene TRBV2; D may be TRBD1 (5 bases). This CDR3 region has 17 residues. In germline, CDR1 is SNHLY, CDR2 FYNNEI. V lost 3 bases and J lost 0, with 12 bases in between. CDR3 sequence reads: CASSEGGYSSYNSPLHF. The CDR3 nucleotides read TGTGCCAGCAGTGAGGGGGGTTACAGCTCCTATAATTCACCCCTCCACTTT.